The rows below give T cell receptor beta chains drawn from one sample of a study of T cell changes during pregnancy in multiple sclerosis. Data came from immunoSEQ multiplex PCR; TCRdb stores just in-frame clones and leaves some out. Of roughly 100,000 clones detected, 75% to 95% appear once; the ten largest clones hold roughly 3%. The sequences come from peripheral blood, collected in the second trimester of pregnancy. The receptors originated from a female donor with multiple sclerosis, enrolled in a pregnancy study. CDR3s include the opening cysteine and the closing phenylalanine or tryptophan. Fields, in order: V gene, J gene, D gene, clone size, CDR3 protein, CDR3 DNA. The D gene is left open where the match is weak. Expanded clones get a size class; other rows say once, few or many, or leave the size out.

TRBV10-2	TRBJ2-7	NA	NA	CASSDTGIEQYF	TGCGCCAGCAGTGACACAGGGATCGAGCAGTACTTC
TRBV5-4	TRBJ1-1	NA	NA	CASSSYNTEAFF	TGTGCCAGCAGCTCGTATAACACTGAAGCTTTCTTT
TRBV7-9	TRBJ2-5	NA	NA	CASSHPTRGRQETQYF	TGTGCCAGCAGCCACCCCACGCGGGGCCGACAAGAGACCCAGTACTTC
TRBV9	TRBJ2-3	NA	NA	CASSLRGTDTQYF	TGTGCCAGCAGCCTCAGGGGAACAGATACGCAGTATTTT
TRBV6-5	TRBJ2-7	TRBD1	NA	CASARDRAHQEQYF	TGTGCCAGCGCCCGGGACAGGGCGCATCAGGAGCAGTACTTC
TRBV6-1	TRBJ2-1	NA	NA	CASSDSSYNEQFF	TGTGCCAGCAGTGACAGCTCCTACAATGAGCAGTTCTTC
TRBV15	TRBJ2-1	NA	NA	CATSREQGSYNEQFF	TGTGCCACCAGCAGGGAGCAGGGCTCCTACAATGAGCAGTTCTTC
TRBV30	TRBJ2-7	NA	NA	CATRRTGSYEQYF	TGTGCCACCCGGCGGACTGGGTCCTACGAGCAGTACTTC
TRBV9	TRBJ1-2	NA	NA	CASSVAWMGTNYGYTF	TGTGCCAGCAGCGTAGCTTGGATGGGCACTAACTATGGCTACACCTTC
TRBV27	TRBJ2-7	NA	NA	CASSSSVGPYEQYF	TGTGCCAGCAGTTCTAGCGTTGGTCCCTACGAGCAGTACTTC
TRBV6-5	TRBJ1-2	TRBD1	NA	CASSPGGYGNTF	TGTGCCAGCAGTCCAGGGGGCTATGGCAACACCTTC
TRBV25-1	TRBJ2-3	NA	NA	CASGAQRRDTQYF	TGTGCCAGCGGGGCGCAGCGTCGGGATACGCAGTATTTT
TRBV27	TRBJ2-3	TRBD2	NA	CASSPSGRADTQYF	TGTGCCAGCAGTCCAAGCGGGAGGGCAGATACGCAGTATTTT
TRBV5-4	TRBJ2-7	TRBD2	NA	CASSSQRDYEQYF	TGTGCCAGCAGCTCCCAGCGGGACTACGAGCAGTACTTC
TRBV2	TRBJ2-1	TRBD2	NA	CASSERGLAGYNEQFF	TGTGCCAGCAGTGAAAGGGGACTAGCGGGGTACAATGAGCAGTTCTTC
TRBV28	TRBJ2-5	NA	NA	CAITQRGFQETQYF	TGTGCCATCACTCAAAGGGGGTTCCAAGAGACCCAGTACTTC
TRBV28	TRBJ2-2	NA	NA	CASATKQLGTGELFF	TGTGCCAGTGCTACTAAGCAGTTGGGCACCGGGGAGCTGTTTTTT
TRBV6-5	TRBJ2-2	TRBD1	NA	CASRGQGFTGELFF	TGTGCCAGCCGAGGACAGGGGTTCACCGGGGAGCTGTTTTTT
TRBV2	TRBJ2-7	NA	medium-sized	CASSLPGVYEQYF	TGTGCCAGCAGCCTGCCGGGGGTTTACGAGCAGTACTTC
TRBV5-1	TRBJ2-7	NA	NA	CASSFGGGLYEQYF	TGCGCCAGCAGCTTCGGTGGGGGCCTCTACGAGCAGTACTTC
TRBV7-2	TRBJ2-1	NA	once	CASSPGLSRHEQFF	TGTGCCAGCAGCCCAGGGCTTTCTCGGCATGAGCAGTTCTTC
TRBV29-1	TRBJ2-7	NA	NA	CSVVVVEQYF	TGCAGCGTTGTAGTGGTCGAGCAGTACTTC
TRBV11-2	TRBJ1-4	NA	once	CASSLDRGQVEKLFF	TGTGCCAGCAGCTTAGACAGGGGCCAAGTTGAAAAACTGTTTTTT
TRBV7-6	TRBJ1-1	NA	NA	CASSSLGGATEAFF	TGTGCCAGCAGCTCCTTGGGGGGGGCCACTGAAGCTTTCTTT
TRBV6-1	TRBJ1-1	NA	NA	CASRPMGAMNTEAFF	TGTGCCAGCAGACCCATGGGGGCCATGAACACTGAAGCTTTCTTT
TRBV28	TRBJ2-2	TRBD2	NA	CASSHRMIAGKSGELFF	TGTGCCAGCAGTCATCGTATGATAGCGGGAAAGTCCGGGGAGCTGTTTTTT
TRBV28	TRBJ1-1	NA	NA	CASSLGGVTEAFF	TGTGCCAGCAGTTTAGGGGGCGTCACTGAAGCTTTCTTT
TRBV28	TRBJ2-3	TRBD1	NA	CASTEGTGTSTDTQYF	TGTGCCAGCACTGAAGGGACAGGCACTAGCACAGATACGCAGTATTTT
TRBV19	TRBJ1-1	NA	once	CASSIDQAGGNTEAFF	TGTGCCAGTAGTATAGATCAAGCCGGGGGGAACACTGAAGCTTTCTTT
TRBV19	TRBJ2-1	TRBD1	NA	CASSRDRDRNNEQFF	TGTGCCAGTAGTAGAGACCGGGACAGAAACAATGAGCAGTTCTTC
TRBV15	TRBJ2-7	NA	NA	CATSDGGFGEQYF	TGTGCCACCAGCGATGGCGGTTTTGGCGAGCAGTACTTC
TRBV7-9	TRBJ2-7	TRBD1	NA	CASSWTGYEQYF	TGTGCCAGCAGCTGGACAGGGTACGAGCAGTACTTC
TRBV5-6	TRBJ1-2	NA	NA	CASSVTANYGYTF	TGTGCCAGCAGCGTGACAGCCAACTATGGCTACACCTTC
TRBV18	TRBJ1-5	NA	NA	CASSPRRSNQPQHF	TGTGCCAGCTCACCAAGGAGAAGCAATCAGCCCCAGCATTTT
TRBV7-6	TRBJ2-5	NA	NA	CASSLLTRRETQYF	TGTGCCAGCAGCTTGCTGACTAGACGGGAGACCCAGTACTTC
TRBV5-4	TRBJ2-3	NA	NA	CASSPTSFPDTQYF	TGTGCCAGCAGCCCGACTAGTTTTCCAGATACGCAGTATTTT
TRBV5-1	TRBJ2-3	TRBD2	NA	CASSLMAGWASGRSTDTQYF	TGCGCCAGCAGCTTGATGGCGGGTTGGGCTAGCGGGAGAAGCACAGATACGCAGTATTTT
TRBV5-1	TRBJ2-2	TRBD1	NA	CASSLPTGRMNTGELFF	TGCGCCAGCAGCTTGCCGACAGGGCGGATGAACACCGGGGAGCTGTTTTTT
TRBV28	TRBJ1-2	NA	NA	CAANTDYGYTF	TGTGCCGCGAATACCGACTATGGCTACACCTTC
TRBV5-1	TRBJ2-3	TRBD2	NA	CASSSGLAETDTQYF	TGCGCCAGCAGCTCGGGACTAGCGGAGACAGATACGCAGTATTTT
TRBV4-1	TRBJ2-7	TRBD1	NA	CASSQSGTGVREQYF	TGCGCCAGCAGCCAATCCGGGACAGGGGTTCGGGAGCAGTACTTC
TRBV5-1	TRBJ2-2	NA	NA	CASSEYTTGELFF	TGCGCCAGCAGCGAATACACAACCGGGGAGCTGTTTTTT
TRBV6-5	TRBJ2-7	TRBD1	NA	CGAGQGAYEQYF	TGCGGGGCAGGACAGGGGGCTTACGAGCAGTACTTC
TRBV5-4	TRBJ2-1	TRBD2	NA	CASSLSGGRVGHEQFF	TGTGCCAGCAGCTTGTCGGGCGGGAGAGTTGGTCATGAGCAGTTCTTC
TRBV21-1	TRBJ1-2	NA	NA	CAPGGNYGYTF	TGTGCCCCCGGGGGTAACTATGGCTACACCTTC
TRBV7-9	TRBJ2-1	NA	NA	CASSLRRETLPSDEQFF	TGTGCCAGCAGCTTACGGCGGGAAACCCTACCGAGCGATGAGCAGTTCTTC
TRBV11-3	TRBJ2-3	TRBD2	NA	CASSSGTSGISDTQYF	TGTGCCAGCAGCTCCGGGACTAGCGGGATCTCAGATACGCAGTATTTT
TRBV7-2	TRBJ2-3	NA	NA	CASSHRRGSYTDTQYF	TGTGCCAGCAGCCATCGCAGGGGATCCTACACAGATACGCAGTATTTT
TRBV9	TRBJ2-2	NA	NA	CASTPLAYTGELFF	TGTGCCAGCACTCCCCTAGCGTACACCGGGGAGCTGTTTTTT
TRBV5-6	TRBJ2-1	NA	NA	CASSLGLAPNEQFF	TGTGCCAGCAGCTTGGGGCTAGCGCCCAATGAGCAGTTCTTC
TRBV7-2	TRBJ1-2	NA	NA	CASSRGGGTRRIGYTF	TGTGCCAGCAGCAGGGGAGGGGGGACGCGGCGGATTGGCTACACCTTC
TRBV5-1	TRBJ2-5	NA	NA	CASSLATVGETQYF	TGCGCCAGCAGCTTGGCGACAGTCGGAGAGACCCAGTACTTC
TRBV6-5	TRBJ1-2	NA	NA	CASSYSTAAGYTF	TGTGCCAGCAGTTACTCGACGGCGGCTGGCTACACCTTC
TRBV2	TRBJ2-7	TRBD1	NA	CATSDRAYEQYF	TGTGCCACCTCGGACAGGGCTTACGAGCAGTACTTC
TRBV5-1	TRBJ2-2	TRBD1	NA	CASNPGQGANTGELFF	TGCGCCAGCAACCCAGGACAGGGGGCTAACACCGGGGAGCTGTTTTTT